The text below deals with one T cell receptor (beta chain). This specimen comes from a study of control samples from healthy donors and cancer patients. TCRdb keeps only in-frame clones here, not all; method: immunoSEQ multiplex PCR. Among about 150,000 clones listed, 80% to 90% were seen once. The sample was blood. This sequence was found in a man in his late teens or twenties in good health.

The CDR3, as DNA: TGTGCCATCAGTGAGTCACAGGGAAATCAGCCCCAGCATTTT. Translated, it gives CAISESQGNQPQHF. V and J are TRBV10-3 and TRBJ1-5, with D tentatively TRBD1 (6 bases). Between the trimmed V and J ends, which lost 0 bases and 4 bases, there was a span of 7 bases. In germline, CDR1 is ENHRY, CDR2 SYGVKD. The CDR3 extends over 14 amino acids.